This is a list of T cell receptor beta chains from one sample in a study of CD8 T cells in Susac syndrome. TCRdb re-analysed the immunoSEQ multiplex PCR reads in MiXCR, keeping a single row per CDR3 protein. The profile shows about 180,000 distinct CDR3 sequences, approximately 95% of them singletons. Sequencing input: CD4+ T cells from PBMCs. These receptors were taken from a human donor with multiple sclerosis. Each CDR3 is given with its conserved first and last residue. A D gene is named only where the DNA matches it firmly. Clone size appears in some rows only: once, few, many, or a class for an expanded clone.

j_gene,v_gene,abundance,d_gene,CDR3nt,CDR3aa
TRBJ1-1,TRBV4-1,NA,NA,TGCGCCAGCAGCCAACCGAGGACGAGGACTGAAGCTTTCTTT,CASSQPRTRTEAFF
TRBJ1-6,TRBV27,NA,NA,TGTGCCAGCGGGTCGCGGAAGTCACCCCTCCACTTT,CASGSRKSPLHF
TRBJ1-1,TRBV6-6,NA,NA,TGTGCCAGCAGTTACCACAGGGTTCCGTCGGGCACTGAAGCTTTCTTT,CASSYHRVPSGTEAFF
TRBJ1-2,TRBV20-1,NA,TRBD1,TGCAGTGCTAGAGCTAGACAGGGGGACTATGGCTACACCTTC,CSARARQGDYGYTF
TRBJ1-1,TRBV29-1,NA,NA,TGCAGCGTTGTTCGGCCTCTGAACACTGAAGCTTTCTTT,CSVVRPLNTEAFF
TRBJ1-1,TRBV7-9,NA,NA,TGTGCCAGCAGCTCGGAGTGGAACACTGAAGCTTTCTTT,CASSSEWNTEAFF
TRBJ2-1,TRBV20-1,once,TRBD2,TGCAGTGCTCCTACCCGGACTAGTGGGTCCTACAATGAGCAGTTCTTC,CSAPTRTSGSYNEQFF
TRBJ2-1,TRBV7-2,NA,NA,TGTGCCAGCAGCTTAGTTTCGGGGTCCGGGCAGTTCTTC,CASSLVSGSGQFF
TRBJ2-7,TRBV20-1,NA,TRBD2,TGCAGTGCTAGAGCGAGCGGGGGATCCTACGAGCAGTACTTC,CSARASGGSYEQYF
TRBJ1-2,TRBV29-1,NA,NA,TGCAGCGTTTTTCCGACAGGTTGGAACTATGGCTACACCTTC,CSVFPTGWNYGYTF
TRBJ2-7,TRBV4-3,NA,NA,TGCGCCAGCAGCCAGAACGGGGGCAAGCAGTACTTC,CASSQNGGKQYF
TRBJ2-4,TRBV20-1,NA,TRBD2,TGCAGTTCCTCCTGGGAGGGTGAAAACATTCAGTACTTC,CSSSWEGENIQYF
TRBJ2-7,TRBV27,NA,TRBD2,TGTGCCAGCAGTTTTCTGGCGGGGGGGCTCGGCGAGCAGTACTTC,CASSFLAGGLGEQYF
TRBJ2-7,TRBV2,NA,TRBD1,TGTGCCAGCAGTGGGGGACAGGGGATTTCCTACGAGCAGTACTTC,CASSGGQGISYEQYF